These T cell receptor beta chains were read from a single sample in a study of blood T cell repertoires in COVID-19. Assay used: immunoSEQ multiplex PCR; TCRdb lists only in-frame clones, some missing. The sample lists 30,000 to 35,000 clones; approximately 85% were seen once. The specimen sequenced was peripheral blood. The source of these receptors is a man aged 80 or over with active COVID-19. CDR3s include the opening cysteine and the closing phenylalanine or tryptophan. D genes are given only for firm matches. Clone size is not always given. Where it is, it says once, few, many or a class for expanded clones.

cdr3_aa	cdr3_nt	clone_size	v_call	j_call	d_call
CSASEPGNNYGYTF	TGCAGTGCTAGTGAGCCAGGGAATAACTATGGCTACACCTTC	-	TRBV20-1	TRBJ1-2	-
CASSDSRQVVDTEAFF	TGTGCCAGCAGTGACTCGCGACAGGTCGTCGACACTGAAGCTTTCTTT	few	TRBV6-4	TRBJ1-1	-
CASRGVNNSPLHF	TGTGCCAGCAGAGGGGTTAATAATTCACCCCTCCACTTT	-	TRBV27	TRBJ1-6	-
CASLDTVGNTIYF	TGTGCCAGCTTAGACACGGTTGGAAACACCATATATTTT	-	TRBV6-5	TRBJ1-3	-
CASSSGQSNQPQHF	TGCGCCAGCAGCTCAGGACAGAGCAATCAGCCCCAGCATTTT	-	TRBV5-1	TRBJ1-5	-
CASSDHPASSYNEQFF	TGTGCCAGCAGTGACCACCCAGCTAGCTCCTACAATGAGCAGTTCTTC	-	TRBV6-1	TRBJ2-1	-
CATSDPVSNQPQHF	TGTGCCACCAGTGACCCCGTAAGCAATCAGCCCCAGCATTTT	-	TRBV24-1	TRBJ1-5	-
CASSDITGQGGNQPQHF	TGTGCCAGTAGTGATATAACGGGACAGGGAGGCAATCAGCCCCAGCATTTT	-	TRBV19	TRBJ1-5	TRBD1
CATSDLGADGYTF	TGTGCCACCAGTGATTTAGGGGCTGATGGCTACACCTTC	-	TRBV24-1	TRBJ1-2	-
CASSSPPDSSTGELFF	TGTGCCAGCAGCAGCCCTCCGGACTCATCCACCGGGGAGCTGTTTTTT	once	TRBV7-6	TRBJ2-2	-
CASRFPTSGGSDTQYF	TGTGCCAGTAGATTCCCGACTAGCGGGGGATCAGATACGCAGTATTTT	-	TRBV19	TRBJ2-3	TRBD2
CASRPSGVTDTQYF	TGTGCCAGCAGGCCTAGCGGAGTTACAGATACGCAGTATTTT	-	TRBV2	TRBJ2-3	TRBD2
CASRSTGNSNQPQHF	TGTGCAAGTCGCTCTACAGGTAATAGCAATCAGCCCCAGCATTTT	-	TRBV12-2	TRBJ1-5	-
CASSLQRGAGEAFF	TGTGCCAGCAGCTTGCAGCGGGGAGCGGGTGAAGCTTTCTTT	-	TRBV5-4	TRBJ1-1	-
CASSDRVGTEAFF	TGTGCCAGCAGCGACAGGGTCGGTACTGAAGCTTTCTTT	-	TRBV6-5	TRBJ1-1	TRBD1
CASSEEDSFFQPQHF	TGTGCCAGCAGTGAAGAGGACAGTTTTTTTCAGCCCCAGCATTTT	-	TRBV2	TRBJ1-5	-
CASSEGGGPGGKLFF	TGTGCCAGCAGTGAAGGTGGGGGGCCAGGGGGAAAACTGTTTTTT	once	TRBV2	TRBJ1-4	TRBD1
CASSLAGVDTQYF	TGTGCCAGCAGCTTAGCGGGAGTAGATACGCAGTATTTT	-	TRBV5-6	TRBJ2-3	TRBD2
CASSFGTGAYEQYF	TGTGCCAGCAGCTTTGGGACAGGAGCCTACGAGCAGTACTTC	-	TRBV7-9	TRBJ2-7	TRBD1